This T cell receptor beta chain originates from a study of human T cells and chemical hapten exposure. Time point noted: pre-sensitization, week 0. Treatment reported: therapeutic diphenylcyclopropenone sensitization with weekly scalp DPC. This CDR3 spans 19 amino acids. Germline V gives CDR1 SNHLY, CDR2 FYNNEI. The V gene end was trimmed by 6 bases and the J gene end by 0 bases; junction bases not matched to a gene: 19. A single record per CDR3 protein comes from TCRdb applying MiXCR to the RACE reads. The sample comprises more than 70,000 distinct CDR3 sequences, 7.5% to 9.5% of which are singletons, and 2% to 3% rests with the top ten. This clonotype was found many times.

The sequence was obtained from a middle-aged man with alopecia areata. Some clones in this sample may be carry-over from other donors' samples. Sample: whole blood, taken in connection with sensitization to the hapten diphenylcyclopropenone (DPC). V usage is TRBV2 and J usage is TRBJ2-5, with 7 bases that match TRBD1. The CDR3 loop reads CASRTGTGALGVYQETQYF. Here the CDR3 DNA reads TGTGCCAGCAGGACCGGAACAGGGGCGCTAGGAGTGTACCAAGAGACCCAGTACTTC.